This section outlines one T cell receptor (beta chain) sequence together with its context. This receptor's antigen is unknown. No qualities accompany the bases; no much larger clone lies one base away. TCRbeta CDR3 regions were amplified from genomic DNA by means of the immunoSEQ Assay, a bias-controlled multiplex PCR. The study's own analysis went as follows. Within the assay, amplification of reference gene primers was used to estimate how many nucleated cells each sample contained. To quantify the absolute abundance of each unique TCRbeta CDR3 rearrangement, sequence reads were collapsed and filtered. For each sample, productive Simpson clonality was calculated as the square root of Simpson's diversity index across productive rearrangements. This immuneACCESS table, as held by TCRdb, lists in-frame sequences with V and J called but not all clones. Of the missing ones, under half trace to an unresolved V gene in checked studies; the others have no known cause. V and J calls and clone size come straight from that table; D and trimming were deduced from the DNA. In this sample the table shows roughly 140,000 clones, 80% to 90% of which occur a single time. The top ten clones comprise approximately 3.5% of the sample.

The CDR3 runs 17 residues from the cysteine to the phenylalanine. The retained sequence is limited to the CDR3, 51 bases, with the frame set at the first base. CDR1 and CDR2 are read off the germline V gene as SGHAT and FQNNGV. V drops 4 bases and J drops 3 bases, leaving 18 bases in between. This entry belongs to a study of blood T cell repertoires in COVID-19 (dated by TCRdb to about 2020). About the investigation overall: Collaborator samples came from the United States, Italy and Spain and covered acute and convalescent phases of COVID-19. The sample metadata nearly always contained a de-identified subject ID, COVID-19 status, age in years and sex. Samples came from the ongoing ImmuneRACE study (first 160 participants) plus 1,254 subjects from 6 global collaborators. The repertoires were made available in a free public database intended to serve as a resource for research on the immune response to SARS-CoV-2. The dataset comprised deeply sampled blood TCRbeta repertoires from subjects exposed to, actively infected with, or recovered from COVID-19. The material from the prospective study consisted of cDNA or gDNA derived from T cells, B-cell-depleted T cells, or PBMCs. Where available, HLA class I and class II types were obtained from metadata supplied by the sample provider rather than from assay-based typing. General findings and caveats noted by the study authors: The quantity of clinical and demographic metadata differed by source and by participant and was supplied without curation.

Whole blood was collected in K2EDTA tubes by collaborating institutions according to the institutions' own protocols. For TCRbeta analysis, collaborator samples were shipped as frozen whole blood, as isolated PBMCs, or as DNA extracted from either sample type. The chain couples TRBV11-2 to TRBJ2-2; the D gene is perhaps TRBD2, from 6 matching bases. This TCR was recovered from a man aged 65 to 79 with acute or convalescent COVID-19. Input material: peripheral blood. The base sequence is TGTGCCAGCAGCTCCCTTCGGGGCGGGGCGGACACCGGGGAGCTGTTTTTT. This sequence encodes CASSSLRGGADTGELFF.